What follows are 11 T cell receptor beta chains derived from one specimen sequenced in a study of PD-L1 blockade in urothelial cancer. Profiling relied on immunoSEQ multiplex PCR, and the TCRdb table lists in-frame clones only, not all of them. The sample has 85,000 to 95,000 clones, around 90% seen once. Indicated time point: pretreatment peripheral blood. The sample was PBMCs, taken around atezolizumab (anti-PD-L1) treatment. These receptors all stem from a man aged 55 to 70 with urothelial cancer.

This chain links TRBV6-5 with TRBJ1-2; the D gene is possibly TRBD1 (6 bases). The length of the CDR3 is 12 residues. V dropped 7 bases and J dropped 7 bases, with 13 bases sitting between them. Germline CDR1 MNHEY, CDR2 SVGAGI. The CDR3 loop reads CASTPTGVGYTF. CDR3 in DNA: TGTGCCAGCACCCCGACAGGAGTTGGCTACACCTTC.

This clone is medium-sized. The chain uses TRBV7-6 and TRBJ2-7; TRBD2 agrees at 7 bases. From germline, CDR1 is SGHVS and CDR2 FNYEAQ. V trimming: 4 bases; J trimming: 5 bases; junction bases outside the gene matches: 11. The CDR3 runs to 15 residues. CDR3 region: CASSSGGGELDEQYF. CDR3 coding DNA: TGTGCCAGCAGCTCGGGAGGCGGAGAGTTAGACGAGCAGTACTTC.

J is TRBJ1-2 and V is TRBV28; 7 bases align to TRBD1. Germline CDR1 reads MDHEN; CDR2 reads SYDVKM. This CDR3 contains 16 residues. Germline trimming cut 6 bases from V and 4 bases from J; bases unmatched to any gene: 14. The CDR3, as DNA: TGTGCCAGCAGCCGGGTGGGGTTAGGGGGCGGCTATGGCTACACCTTC. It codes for CASSRVGLGGGYGYTF.

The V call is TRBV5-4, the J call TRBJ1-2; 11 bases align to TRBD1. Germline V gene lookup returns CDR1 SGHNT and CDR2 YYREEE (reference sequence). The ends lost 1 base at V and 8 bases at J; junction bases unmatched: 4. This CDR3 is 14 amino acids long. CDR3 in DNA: TGTGCCAGCAGCTTGTGGACAGGGGGCAGGGGCTACACCTTC. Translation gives CASSLWTGGRGYTF.

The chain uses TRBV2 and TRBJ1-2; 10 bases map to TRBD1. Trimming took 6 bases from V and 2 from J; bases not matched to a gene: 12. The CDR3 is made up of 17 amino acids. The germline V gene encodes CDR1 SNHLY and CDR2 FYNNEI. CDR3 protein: CASSADDRGRSNYGYTF. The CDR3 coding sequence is TGTGCCAGCAGCGCAGATGACAGGGGGCGATCGAACTATGGCTACACCTTC.

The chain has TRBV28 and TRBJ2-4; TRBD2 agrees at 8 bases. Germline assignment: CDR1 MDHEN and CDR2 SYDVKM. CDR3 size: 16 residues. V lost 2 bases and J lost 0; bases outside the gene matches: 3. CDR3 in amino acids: CASSLGLAGAKNIQYF. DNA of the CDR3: TGTGCCAGCAGTTTAGGGCTAGCGGGAGCCAAAAACATTCAGTACTTC.

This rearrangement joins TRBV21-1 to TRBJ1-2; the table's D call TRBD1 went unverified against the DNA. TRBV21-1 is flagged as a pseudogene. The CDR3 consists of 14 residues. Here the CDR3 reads CASILLWGSYGYTF. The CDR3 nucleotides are TGTGCCAGCATCCTATTATGGGGCTCCTATGGCTACACCTTC.

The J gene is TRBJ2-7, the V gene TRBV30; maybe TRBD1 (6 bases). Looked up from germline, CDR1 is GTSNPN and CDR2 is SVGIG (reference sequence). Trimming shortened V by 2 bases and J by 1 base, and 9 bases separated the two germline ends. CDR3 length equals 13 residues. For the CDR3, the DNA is TGTGCCTGGAGTAAACAGGGTTCCTACGAGCAGTACTTC. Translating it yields CAWSKQGSYEQYF.

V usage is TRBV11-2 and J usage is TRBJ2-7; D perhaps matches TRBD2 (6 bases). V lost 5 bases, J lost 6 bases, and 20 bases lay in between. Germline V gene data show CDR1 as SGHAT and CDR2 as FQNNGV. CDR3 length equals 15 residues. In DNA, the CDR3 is TGTGCCAGCAGCCTCGGTGGACCCGGGAGTTCCGAGCAGTACTTC. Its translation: CASSLGGPGSSEQYF.

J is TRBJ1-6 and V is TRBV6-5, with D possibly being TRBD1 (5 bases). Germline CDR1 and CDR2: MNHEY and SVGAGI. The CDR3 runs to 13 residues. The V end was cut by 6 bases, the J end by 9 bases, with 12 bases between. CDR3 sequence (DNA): TGTGCCAGCAGAGCGGGGGTTGGTTCACCCCTCCACTTT. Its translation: CASRAGVGSPLHF.

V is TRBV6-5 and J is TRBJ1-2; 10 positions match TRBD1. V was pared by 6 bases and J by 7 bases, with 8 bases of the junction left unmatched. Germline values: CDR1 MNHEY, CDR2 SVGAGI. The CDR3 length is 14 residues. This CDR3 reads CASRPPGQGIGYTF. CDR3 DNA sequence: TGTGCCAGCAGGCCGCCGGGACAGGGGATTGGCTACACCTTC.